The 3 T cell receptor beta chains presented below share a single source sample, sequenced in a study of graft-versus-host responses after intestinal transplantation. These receptors are not linked to any known antigen. Clones were sequenced by immunoSEQ multiplex PCR, and TCRdb holds only the in-frame ones, with some missing. The sample contains around 130,000 clones, approximately 90% of which appear only once. Material: unstimulated CD4+ T cells sorted from spleen or lymph node cells, obtained before intestinal transplant. These receptors came from a human donor who received an intestinal transplant.

This clone was found a few times. The chain employs TRBV6-1 and TRBJ2-4; D may be TRBD1 (6 bases). V shed 0 bases and J shed 15 bases, with 12 bases lying between them. The CDR3 covers 12 residues. Germline loops: CDR1 MNHNS, CDR2 SASEGT. CDR3 nucleotides: TGTGCCAGCAGTGAAGCCACAGGGTTTCTGTACTTC. Translating it yields CASSEATGFLYF.

The gene calls are TRBV4-1 and TRBJ1-2; D gene unclear. Germline values: CDR1 MGHRA, CDR2 YSYEKL. The CDR3 consists of 13 residues. Deletions cut 1 base from V and 4 bases from J, with 7 bases between. The CDR3 loop reads CASSQGWFYGYTF. The CDR3, as DNA: TGCGCCAGCAGCCAAGGGTGGTTCTATGGCTACACCTTC.

This chain joins TRBV5-1 and TRBJ2-1; the D is unclear. Germline V gene data show CDR1 as SGHRS and CDR2 as YFSETQ. CDR3 length: 14 residues. The V and J ends lost 6 bases and 0 bases respectively, with 10 bases between them. The CDR3 sequence: CASTPLSSYNEQFF. The CDR3 region has the DNA TGCGCCAGCACCCCCCTAAGCTCCTACAATGAGCAGTTCTTC. Drawing the rest from reference TRBV5-1 and TRBJ2-1, the complete variable domain is KAGVTQTPRYLIKTRGQQVTLSCSPISGHRSVSWYQQTPGQGLQFLFEYFSETQRNKGNFPGRFSGRQFSNSRSEMNVSTLELGDSALYLCASTPLSSYNEQFFGPGTRLTVL.